This T cell receptor beta chain was identified during a study of blood T cell repertoires in COVID-19. The overall study: COVID-19 samples from acute and convalescent phases originated in the United States, Italy and Spain. Sources were T cells, B-cell-depleted T cells, or PBMCs; the material itself was cDNA or gDNA.

Using immunoSEQ multiplex PCR, the repertoire was profiled, and TCRdb retains in-frame clones only, with some absent. This repertoire shows approximately 350,000 clones, approximately 90% found once; its top ten account for 0.95% to 1.1%. Germline lookup yields CDR1 SGHVS and CDR2 FNYEAQ. J lost 8 bases, V lost 4 bases, and 4 bases had no gene match. CDR3 size: 15 residues. Participants, about 18 to 89 years old, spanned under 25 US areas. Allocation to cohorts depended on clinical history reported by the participants. The source is a man aged 18 to 29 who had recovered from COVID-19. The sequencing input was PBMCs or T cells enriched from blood (not recorded which). This chain uses TRBV7-6 with TRBJ2-1; TRBD2 matches 14 bases. The CDR3 sequence: CASSSGLAGVHEQFF. In nucleotides, the CDR3 is TGTGCCAGCAGCTCGGGACTAGCGGGAGTACATGAGCAGTTCTTC. The variable domain in full, completed from reference TRBV7-6 and TRBJ2-1, reads GAGVSQSPRYKVTKRGQDVALRCDPISGHVSLYWYRQALGQGPEFLTYFNYEAQQDKSGLPNDRFSAERPEGSISTLTIQRTEQRDSAMYRCASSSGLAGVHEQFFGPGTRLTVL.